This TCR beta chain emerged from a study of memory CD4+ T cells and cytomegalovirus serostatus. Findings and caveats of the study: About 40% of the roughly 160 known CMV-associated TCRbeta sequences appeared in CD4+ memory.

Clones were sequenced by immunoSEQ multiplex PCR, and TCRdb holds only the in-frame ones, with some missing. The table lists under 55,000 clones, approximately 82% of them singletons. The sort gate was single viable CD3+CD4+CD8-CD45RO+ cells for memory CD4+ T cells. About this clone itself: Its specificity is not known.

The CDR3 covers 16 residues. J gave up 2 bases and V 3 bases, and 4 bases lay outside the gene matches. Germline CDR1 and CDR2: SGDLS and YYNGEE. The source material was memory CD4+ T cells from blood. V is TRBV9 and J is TRBJ2-5; 13 bases agree with TRBD2. The receptor was derived from an adult in good health and CMV-seropositive. The CDR3, as DNA: TGTGCCAGCAGCGCCCGGACTAGCGGGGGACAAGAGACCCAGTACTTC. Protein: CASSARTSGGQETQYF.